The entry below gives a single T cell receptor (beta chain) sequence along with its context. The target antigen is unknown. These data belong to a study of cytomegalovirus exposure and HLA in healthy donors. The study's findings and limits: An apparent linkage of common viral pathogens to several of the most significant clusters emerged in a later analysis. The listing of roughly 160 TCR beta chains classed them as cytomegalovirus-associated. A few chains tied to CMV proved CMV antigen-specific in vitro.

PCR amplification relied on 60 Vbeta primers (plus 13 Jbeta primers). TCRdb keeps only in-frame clones here, not all; method: immunoSEQ multiplex PCR. The table has approximately 100,000 clones, more than 60% seen once. V lost 1 base and J 10 bases, leaving 14 bases between the germline ends. The germline gives CDR1 SEHNR, CDR2 FQNEAQ (reference sequence). The CDR3 runs 15 residues. The material sequenced was PBMCs. V usage is TRBV7-9 and J usage is TRBJ1-6, with a possible D match to TRBD1 (5 bases). The TCR was taken from a human donor in good health. For the CDR3, the DNA is TGTGCCAGCAGCTTAGTTGGAGGGGTACACTCACCCCTCCACTTT. Translation: CASSLVGGVHSPLHF.